Listed below are T cell receptor beta chains from one sample, sequenced in a study of cytomegalovirus exposure and HLA in healthy donors. Sequenced by immunoSEQ multiplex PCR; TCRdb stores in-frame clones only, minus some. The sample has over 100,000 clones; around nine tenths are singletons. Sequenced: PBMCs. The receptors were sampled from a woman aged 18-30 years in good health and CMV-seronegative. Each CDR3 is given with its conserved first and last residue. Each record gives: CDR3 protein, CDR3 DNA, clone size, V gene, J gene, D gene. D genes are given only for firm matches. Only some rows state a clone size, as once, few, many or a class for expanded clones.

CDR3 protein: CASIAGTRGNQPQHF; CDR3 DNA: TGTGCCAGCATCGCCGGGACAAGGGGAAATCAGCCCCAGCATTTT; clone size: NA; V gene: TRBV6-6; J gene: TRBJ1-5; D gene: NA
CDR3 protein: CASSMTANGYTF; CDR3 DNA: TGTGCCAGCAGCATGACAGCGAATGGCTACACCTTC; clone size: NA; V gene: TRBV7-9; J gene: TRBJ1-2; D gene: NA
CDR3 protein: CASSASGIGTAYEQYF; CDR3 DNA: TGTGCCAGCAGTGCGTCCGGGATCGGCACCGCCTACGAGCAGTACTTC; clone size: NA; V gene: TRBV27; J gene: TRBJ2-7; D gene: NA
CDR3 protein: CASSGGSSYNEQFF; CDR3 DNA: TGTGCCAGTAGTGGCGGGAGCTCCTACAATGAGCAGTTCTTC; clone size: NA; V gene: TRBV19; J gene: TRBJ2-1; D gene: TRBD2
CDR3 protein: CASSLDTGLASDTQYF; CDR3 DNA: TGTGCCAGCAGCTTAGACACGGGACTAGCGTCAGATACGCAGTATTTT; clone size: NA; V gene: TRBV7-9; J gene: TRBJ2-3; D gene: TRBD2
CDR3 protein: CASSEREVGELFF; CDR3 DNA: TGTGCCAGCAGTGAGAGGGAGGTCGGGGAGCTGTTTTTT; clone size: medium-sized; V gene: TRBV25-1; J gene: TRBJ2-2; D gene: NA
CDR3 protein: CASRPRATYEQYF; CDR3 DNA: TGTGCCAGCAGACCGCGTGCTACCTACGAGCAGTACTTC; clone size: NA; V gene: TRBV27; J gene: TRBJ2-7; D gene: NA
CDR3 protein: CASSQDRSFVDTEAFF; CDR3 DNA: TGCGCCAGCAGCCAAGATAGGAGTTTCGTGGACACTGAAGCTTTCTTT; clone size: NA; V gene: TRBV4-3; J gene: TRBJ1-1; D gene: NA
CDR3 protein: CSVGTGMDTEAFF; CDR3 DNA: TGCAGCGTCGGGACAGGGATGGACACTGAAGCTTTCTTT; clone size: NA; V gene: TRBV29-1; J gene: TRBJ1-1; D gene: TRBD1
CDR3 protein: CASSLALTGQPQHF; CDR3 DNA: TGTGCCAGCAGCTTAGCGCTTACCGGTCAGCCCCAGCATTTT; clone size: NA; V gene: TRBV7-8; J gene: TRBJ1-5; D gene: NA
CDR3 protein: CASSFQGSEQYF; CDR3 DNA: TGTGCCAGCAGCTTTCAGGGGTCCGAGCAGTACTTC; clone size: NA; V gene: TRBV7-3; J gene: TRBJ2-7; D gene: NA
CDR3 protein: CASSPSAGVNTDTQYF; CDR3 DNA: TGTGCCAGCAGTCCCTCGGCGGGGGTCAACACAGATACGCAGTATTTT; clone size: NA; V gene: TRBV27; J gene: TRBJ2-3; D gene: TRBD2
CDR3 protein: CAWELHRVTEAFF; CDR3 DNA: TGTGCCTGGGAATTACACAGGGTCACTGAAGCTTTCTTT; clone size: NA; V gene: TRBV30; J gene: TRBJ1-1; D gene: NA
CDR3 protein: CSVRTGGYGSGEAFF; CDR3 DNA: TGCAGCGTTCGAACAGGGGGCTATGGGTCGGGTGAAGCTTTCTTT; clone size: NA; V gene: TRBV29-1; J gene: TRBJ1-1; D gene: TRBD1
CDR3 protein: CAWRVGGRPSNYNEQFF; CDR3 DNA: TGTGCCTGGAGGGTCGGCGGGAGGCCCTCAAATTACAATGAGCAGTTCTTC; clone size: NA; V gene: TRBV30; J gene: TRBJ2-1; D gene: TRBD2
CDR3 protein: CASSRTVIQPQHF; CDR3 DNA: TGTGCCAGCAGCCGGACAGTCATCCAGCCCCAGCATTTT; clone size: NA; V gene: TRBV7-8; J gene: TRBJ1-5; D gene: NA
CDR3 protein: CASSLGGGQRTYGYTF; CDR3 DNA: TGTGCCAGCAGCTTAGGAGGCGGACAGCGTACCTATGGCTACACCTTC; clone size: NA; V gene: TRBV7-2; J gene: TRBJ1-2; D gene: NA
CDR3 protein: CTSSQGVQTRRETQYF; CDR3 DNA: TGCACCAGCAGCCAAGGTGTACAGACGCGGAGGGAGACCCAGTACTTC; clone size: NA; V gene: TRBV1; J gene: TRBJ2-5; D gene: NA
CDR3 protein: CASRRPGLESYEQYF; CDR3 DNA: TGTGCCAGCAGACGTCCGGGACTGGAAAGCTACGAGCAGTACTTC; clone size: NA; V gene: TRBV28; J gene: TRBJ2-7; D gene: NA
CDR3 protein: CASSWSRDRGYGYTF; CDR3 DNA: TGCGCCAGCAGCTGGAGCCGGGACAGGGGGTATGGCTACACCTTC; clone size: NA; V gene: TRBV5-1; J gene: TRBJ1-2; D gene: TRBD1
CDR3 protein: CASTPADRAGELFF; CDR3 DNA: TGTGCCAGCACACCCGCCGACAGGGCCGGGGAGCTGTTTTTT; clone size: NA; V gene: TRBV6-5; J gene: TRBJ2-2; D gene: TRBD1
CDR3 protein: CASERLAGRNEQFF; CDR3 DNA: TGTGCCAGCGAGAGACTAGCGGGAAGAAATGAGCAGTTCTTC; clone size: NA; V gene: TRBV14; J gene: TRBJ2-1; D gene: TRBD2
CDR3 protein: CASSLNNNQPQHF; CDR3 DNA: TGTGCCAGCAGTCTCAACAACAATCAGCCCCAGCATTTT; clone size: NA; V gene: TRBV7-2; J gene: TRBJ1-5; D gene: NA
CDR3 protein: CASRAPSSVYEQYF; CDR3 DNA: TGTGCCAGTCGAGCGCCTAGCAGCGTCTACGAGCAGTACTTC; clone size: NA; V gene: TRBV28; J gene: TRBJ2-7; D gene: NA
CDR3 protein: CASSLATGAYGYTF; CDR3 DNA: TGTGCCAGCAGCCTCGCGACAGGGGCCTATGGCTACACCTTC; clone size: NA; V gene: TRBV11-2; J gene: TRBJ1-2; D gene: TRBD1
CDR3 protein: CATLAFGTAYEQYF; CDR3 DNA: TGTGCCACCTTGGCCTTCGGGACAGCATACGAGCAGTACTTC; clone size: NA; V gene: TRBV6-1; J gene: TRBJ2-7; D gene: TRBD1
CDR3 protein: CASSSSPGWADTQYF; CDR3 DNA: TGTGCCAGCAGCTCCTCACCAGGGTGGGCAGATACGCAGTATTTT; clone size: NA; V gene: TRBV9; J gene: TRBJ2-3; D gene: NA
CDR3 protein: CASSQSPNRGGEQFF; CDR3 DNA: TGCGCCAGCAGCCAATCGCCGAACAGGGGAGGCGAGCAGTTCTTC; clone size: few; V gene: TRBV4-3; J gene: TRBJ2-1; D gene: NA
CDR3 protein: CASSYAQGSPNTEAFF; CDR3 DNA: TGTGCCAGCAGTTACGCACAGGGGAGCCCGAACACTGAAGCTTTCTTT; clone size: NA; V gene: TRBV6-5; J gene: TRBJ1-1; D gene: TRBD1
CDR3 protein: CASSLAGLAGFEQYF; CDR3 DNA: TGTGCCAGCAGTCTCGCGGGACTAGCGGGATTCGAGCAGTACTTC; clone size: NA; V gene: TRBV28; J gene: TRBJ2-7; D gene: TRBD2
CDR3 protein: CASSYRGGSYEQYF; CDR3 DNA: TGTGCCAGCAGCTACAGGGGGGGGTCCTACGAGCAGTACTTC; clone size: NA; V gene: TRBV28; J gene: TRBJ2-7; D gene: NA
CDR3 protein: CATLRSLMLNTEAFF; CDR3 DNA: TGTGCCACCCTCCGAAGCTTGATGCTGAACACTGAAGCTTTCTTT; clone size: once; V gene: TRBV7-9; J gene: TRBJ1-1; D gene: NA
CDR3 protein: CASSQTRTGETNEKLFF; CDR3 DNA: TGTGCCAGCAGCCAAACTCGGACAGGGGAAACTAATGAAAAACTGTTTTTT; clone size: NA; V gene: TRBV7-9; J gene: TRBJ1-4; D gene: TRBD1
CDR3 protein: CASSRRQGGYGYTF; CDR3 DNA: TGTGCCAGTAGCAGGCGACAGGGAGGCTATGGCTACACCTTC; clone size: NA; V gene: TRBV19; J gene: TRBJ1-2; D gene: TRBD1
CDR3 protein: CASSYVDRAYEQYF; CDR3 DNA: TGTGCCAGCAGTTACGTGGACAGAGCCTACGAGCAGTACTTC; clone size: NA; V gene: TRBV6-6; J gene: TRBJ2-7; D gene: NA
CDR3 protein: CASSFSTTRKTQYF; CDR3 DNA: TGTGCCAGCAGCTTTAGCACCACCCGGAAGACCCAGTACTTC; clone size: NA; V gene: TRBV5-6; J gene: TRBJ2-5; D gene: NA
CDR3 protein: CASSSGLGPHQPQHF; CDR3 DNA: TGTGCCAGCAGCTCCGGGCTGGGGCCCCATCAGCCCCAGCATTTT; clone size: NA; V gene: TRBV7-2; J gene: TRBJ1-5; D gene: NA
CDR3 protein: CASSPRISSYNSPLHF; CDR3 DNA: TGTGCCAGCTCACCACGTATTAGCTCCTATAATTCACCCCTCCACTTT; clone size: NA; V gene: TRBV18; J gene: TRBJ1-6; D gene: NA
CDR3 protein: CASSLFWTGSTGELFF; CDR3 DNA: TGTGCCAGCAGTTTATTCTGGACTGGGAGCACCGGGGAGCTGTTTTTT; clone size: NA; V gene: TRBV27; J gene: TRBJ2-2; D gene: NA
CDR3 protein: CSVDGPSLARELGDTQYF; CDR3 DNA: TGCAGCGTTGATGGACCCTCCCTCGCGCGGGAGTTGGGAGATACGCAGTATTTT; clone size: NA; V gene: TRBV29-1; J gene: TRBJ2-3; D gene: TRBD2
CDR3 protein: CASSSLQETQYF; CDR3 DNA: TGTGCCAGCAGCTCCCTACAAGAGACCCAGTACTTC; clone size: NA; V gene: TRBV7-6; J gene: TRBJ2-5; D gene: NA
CDR3 protein: CASSPQGFLSGANVLTF; CDR3 DNA: TGTGCCAGCAGCCCTCAGGGTTTTCTCTCTGGGGCCAACGTCCTGACTTTC; clone size: few; V gene: TRBV7-2; J gene: TRBJ2-6; D gene: NA
CDR3 protein: CASSFGKGRRDYSYEQYF; CDR3 DNA: TGTGCCAGCAGTTTTGGAAAAGGGCGAAGGGACTACTCCTACGAGCAGTACTTC; clone size: NA; V gene: TRBV28; J gene: TRBJ2-7; D gene: TRBD2
CDR3 protein: CASSPYEGRAEAFF; CDR3 DNA: TGTGCCAGCAGCCCGTATGAGGGAAGGGCTGAAGCTTTCTTT; clone size: NA; V gene: TRBV9; J gene: TRBJ1-1; D gene: NA
CDR3 protein: CASVSDSTNTGELFF; CDR3 DNA: TGTGCCAGTGTGTCGGACTCAACAAACACCGGGGAGCTGTTTTTT; clone size: NA; V gene: TRBV6-5; J gene: TRBJ2-2; D gene: NA
CDR3 protein: CAWSVSGRKFSGNTIYF; CDR3 DNA: TGTGCCTGGAGTGTCTCCGGGAGGAAGTTCTCTGGAAACACCATATATTTT; clone size: NA; V gene: TRBV30; J gene: TRBJ1-3; D gene: NA
CDR3 protein: CASSQGRAVSPLHF; CDR3 DNA: TGCGCCAGCAGCCAGGGCAGGGCAGTTTCACCCCTCCACTTT; clone size: NA; V gene: TRBV4-3; J gene: TRBJ1-6; D gene: NA